Following are 11 T cell receptor beta chains from one sample sequenced in a study of blood T cell repertoires in COVID-19. TCRdb's copy holds only in-frame clones and misses some; the assay was immunoSEQ multiplex PCR. The table lists about 270,000 clones, just over 90% of them singletons. The specimen sequenced was PBMCs or T cells enriched from blood (not recorded which). All receptors derive from a woman aged 40 to 50 with acute COVID-19.

The chain links TRBV5-4 to TRBJ1-6; 7 positions agree with TRBD1. The CDR3 consists of 16 residues. Germline assignment: CDR1 SGHNT and CDR2 YYREEE (reference sequence). V was pared by 3 bases and J by 0 bases, with 3 bases of the junction left unmatched. The CDR3 protein is CASSSGTDSYNSPLHF. The CDR3 DNA reads TGTGCCAGCAGCTCCGGGACAGACTCCTATAATTCACCCCTCCACTTT. The complete variable domain, with remaining parts taken from reference TRBV5-4 and TRBJ1-6, reads ETGVTQSPTHLIKTRGQQVTLRCSSQSGHNTVSWYQQALGQGPQFIFQYYREEENGRGNFPPRFSGLQFPNYSSELNVNALELDDSALYLCASSSGTDSYNSPLHFGNGTRLTVT.

The CDR3 region is CASSPPGQGSGNTIYF. The DNA for the CDR3 is TGTGCCAGCAGCCCGCCCGGACAGGGCTCTGGAAACACCATATATTTT. This chain uses TRBV11-3 with TRBJ1-3; 8 bases are a match to TRBD1. This CDR3 is 16 amino acids long. V shed 5 bases and J 0 bases; nucleotides not matched to a gene: 6. Germline CDR1 SGHNT, CDR2 YENEEA.

The rearrangement joins TRBV5-4 to TRBJ2-3; 8 nucleotides agree with TRBD2. Germline CDR1 and CDR2: SGHNT and YYREEE (reference sequence). Trimming at V came to 5 bases and at J to 4 bases, leaving 6 bases not matched to a gene. This CDR3 comprises 14 residues. CDR3 nucleotides: TGTGCCAGCAGTTCGGCGGGGGGTTCAGATACGCAGTATTTT. Amino acid sequence: CASSSAGGSDTQYF.

The chain links TRBV2 to TRBJ2-7; TRBD2 aligns across 11 bases. The CDR3 extends over 12 amino acids. The V segment lost 9 bases and the J segment 4 bases; nucleotides outside the gene matches: 2. The V gene's germline CDR1 is SNHLY and CDR2 FYNNEI. This CDR3 reads CASRTSGYEQYF. The CDR3 DNA follows: TGTGCCAGTCGGACTAGCGGGTACGAGCAGTACTTC.

The V and J genes are TRBV18 and TRBJ2-7; no clear D gene. Trimming removed 3 bases from V and 6 bases from J, with 18 bases in between. The length of the CDR3 is 15 residues. The germline gives CDR1 KGHSH, CDR2 LQKENI. CDR3 loop: CASSPSSGKAAEQYF. The CDR3 nucleotides read TGTGCCAGCTCACCCTCCTCAGGAAAAGCAGCCGAGCAGTACTTC.

The chain combines TRBV5-6 with TRBJ2-7; TRBD1 is a possible D gene (5 bases). The CDR3 totals 13 residues. The V gene lost 4 bases and the J gene lost 8 bases, with 16 bases spanning the gap. The germline gives CDR1 SGHDT, CDR2 YYEEEE. The DNA for the CDR3 is TGTGCCAGCAGCCCTGGGGCGATTCTGAAGCAGTACTTC. Its protein is CASSPGAILKQYF.

V is TRBV6-5 and J is TRBJ2-5, with D maybe TRBD1 (6 bases). CDR1 MNHEY and CDR2 SVGAGI come from the germline V gene. The ends were cut back, 0 bases at V and 4 bases at J, with 15 bases in the middle. The CDR3 sequence is 16 residues long. The CDR3 nucleotides read TGTGCCAGCAGTTACTCGAGCACAGGGAGAGGAGAGACCCAGTACTTC. As protein: CASSYSSTGRGETQYF.

This chain connects TRBV5-8 to TRBJ1-5; 7 bases align to TRBD1. Germline lookup yields CDR1 SGHTS and CDR2 YDEGEE. This CDR3 has 16 residues. V lost 4 bases and J lost 0; bases outside the gene matches: 7. Here the CDR3 DNA reads TGTGCCAGCAGCACCGGGACAGCTTATAGCAATCAGCCCCAGCATTTT. It translates to CASSTGTAYSNQPQHF.

The V call is TRBV30, the J call TRBJ1-3; D unclear. Trimming left V 2 bases short and J 0 bases short, with 8 bases between. This CDR3 has 14 residues. Germline CDR1 GTSNPN, CDR2 SVGIG (reference sequence). The DNA of the CDR3 is TGTGCCTGGAGTCATACAAACTCTGGAAACACCATATATTTT. Translated: CAWSHTNSGNTIYF.

The chain carries TRBV7-2 and TRBJ2-1; 8 bases map to TRBD2. V trimming: 6 bases; J trimming: 10 bases; junction bases outside the gene matches: 17. The CDR3 is 16 residues long. Germline CDR1 is SGHTA and CDR2 is FQGNSA. Here the CDR3 DNA reads TGTGCCAGCAGATCCAACGGGGGGGCCCCATCCGGGGAGCAGTTCTTC. This sequence encodes CASRSNGGAPSGEQFF.

The J gene is TRBJ2-3, the V gene TRBV14; TRBD2 matches 11 bases. Trimming took 4 bases from V and 2 from J; bases not matched to a gene: 11. Per the germline V gene, CDR1 is SGHDN and CDR2 is FVKESK. This CDR3 comprises 18 residues. The CDR3 DNA sequence: TGTGCCAGCAGCCGGCGCTCCGGGACTAGCGGATCCACAGATACGCAGTATTTT. This encodes CASSRRSGTSGSTDTQYF.